Each of the 19 T cell receptor beta chains below was sequenced from the same sample in a study of T cells in localized non-small cell lung cancer. Produced via immunoSEQ multiplex PCR; TCRdb's table is partial and in-frame only. The sample has 6,600 or so clones; approximately 50% are singletons. The sample here was lymph node tissue, taken before any cancer treatment. These receptors were obtained from a female donor of 60 years or more with stage I lung adenocarcinoma.

As concerns this clone: The junction departs from the called germline gene at one end, perhaps through a read error. The J gene is TRBJ1-5, the V gene TRBV6-8; 8 bases are a match to TRBD1. Per germline, CDR1 MNHGY and CDR2 SAAAGT. The CDR3 covers 15 residues. CDR3 in DNA: TGTGCCATCAGTACAGGACAGGGAGGAGTTCAGCCCCAGCATTTT. Its translation: CAISTGQGGVQPQHF.

CDR3 region: CASSFGRGNTEAFF. The CDR3 bases are TGTGCCAGCAGCTTCGGCAGGGGTAACACTGAAGCTTTCTTT. The chain carries TRBV11-3 and TRBJ1-1, with a possible D match to TRBD1 (6 bases). The CDR3 is 14 residues long. Germline V CDR1 and CDR2: SGHNT, YENEEA. Trimming left V 3 bases short and J 2 bases short, with 10 bases between.

Only a few counts were recorded for this clone. The chain recombines TRBV6-8 with TRBJ1-1; tentatively, D is TRBD1 (5 bases). The CDR3 is made up of 15 amino acids. Trimming left V 2 bases short and J 1 base short, with 11 bases between. Germline V gene data show CDR1 as MNHGY and CDR2 as SAAAGT. The DNA for the CDR3 is TGTGCCAGCAGTTACAGGCGACAGAGGAACACTGAAGCTTTCTTT. Encoded protein: CASSYRRQRNTEAFF.

The rearrangement joins TRBV6-8 to TRBJ2-2; D is perhaps TRBD1 (7 bases). This CDR3 spans 14 amino acids. The germline CDR1 and CDR2 sequences are MNHGY and SAAAGT. Trimming left V 10 bases short and J 10 bases short, with 22 bases between. The CDR3 loop is CAIRLGRGAEELFF. The CDR3 bases are TGTGCCATCAGGCTCGGCAGGGGGGCCGAGGAGCTGTTTTTT.

The V gene is TRBV19, the J gene TRBJ1-1; D remains ambiguous. The CDR3 covers 14 residues. Germline CDR1 is LNHDA and CDR2 is SQIVND (reference sequence). Trimming left V 7 bases short and J 8 bases short, with 20 bases between. This CDR3 reads CASKPGPTLGEAFF. CDR3 DNA: TGTGCCAGTAAACCAGGACCGACCTTAGGGGAAGCTTTCTTT.

Only a few counts were recorded for this clone. The chain recombines TRBV11-3 with TRBJ2-5; D gene uncertain. The germline V gene encodes CDR1 SGHNT and CDR2 YENEEA. The CDR3 contains 14 residues. V was pared by 5 bases and J by 1 base, with 11 bases between. The CDR3 region is CASSQGAPQETQYF. CDR3 nucleotide sequence: TGTGCCAGCAGCCAAGGAGCCCCCCAAGAGACCCAGTACTTC.

The gene calls are TRBV25-1 and TRBJ1-4, with 8 bases that match TRBD1. V gave up 8 bases and J gave up 10 bases; unmatched junction bases: 15. CDR3 length equals 15 residues. Germline loops: CDR1 MGHDK, CDR2 SYGVNS. CDR3 amino acids: CASRSTGGGTGKLFF. CDR3 DNA: TGTGCCAGCCGAAGCACAGGGGGGGGAACGGGAAAACTGTTTTTT.

This rearrangement joins TRBV18 to TRBJ1-4, with D perhaps matching TRBD1 (5 bases). This CDR3 comprises 16 residues. The germline gives CDR1 KGHSH, CDR2 LQKENI. Trimming shortened V by 0 bases and J by 4 bases, and 12 bases separated the two germline ends. CDR3 amino acids: CASSPPGQGLNEKLFF. The CDR3 nucleotides read TGTGCCAGCTCACCACCTGGGCAGGGACTTAATGAAAAACTGTTTTTT.

V and J are TRBV19 and TRBJ2-7, with 7 bases that match TRBD1. V was pared by 6 bases and J by 1 base, with 3 bases of the junction left unmatched. This CDR3 is built from 13 residues. Germline CDR1 LNHDA, CDR2 SQIVND (reference sequence). CDR3 in DNA: TGTGCCAGTAGCCCCAGGGGGTCCTACGAGCAGTACTTC. Amino acids: CASSPRGSYEQYF.

Note on this clone: Compared with germline, one end of the junction differs, possibly owing to a read error. The chain employs TRBV5-1 and TRBJ1-1; D is undetermined. Germline lookup yields CDR1 SGHRS and CDR2 YFSETQ. This CDR3 spans 15 amino acids. The CDR3 bases are TGCGCCAGCAGCTTGGCCACCTCCTTGAATACTGAAGCTTTCTTT. This codes for CASSLATSLNTEAFF.

The chain combines TRBV4-1 with TRBJ1-2; 7 nucleotides match TRBD1. The CDR3 sequence is 17 residues long. Trimming removed 1 base from V and 2 bases from J; junction bases left unmatched: 10. CDR1 is MGHRA and CDR2 is YSYEKL in the germline V gene. The CDR3: CASSQGIGGQMNYGYTF. In nucleotides, the CDR3 is TGCGCCAGCAGCCAAGGAATAGGGGGACAGATGAACTATGGCTACACCTTC.

The chain recombines TRBV10-3 with TRBJ2-5; TRBD1 aligns across 8 bases. The CDR3 runs to 13 residues. Germline values: CDR1 ENHRY, CDR2 SYGVKD. The V segment lost 10 bases and the J segment 4 bases; nucleotides outside the gene matches: 8. The CDR3 region is CASAGGFGETQYF. CDR3 sequence (DNA): TGTGCCAGCGCAGGGGGCTTCGGAGAGACCCAGTACTTC.

This clone has just a few counts. The chain employs TRBV6-8 and TRBJ1-1; D perhaps matches TRBD1 (5 bases). CDR1 and CDR2 from the germline V gene are MNHGY and SAAAGT. The CDR3 spans 13 residues. V gave up 7 bases and J gave up 2 bases, with 11 bases separating them. CDR3 sequence: CASTGAFNTEAFF. CDR3 sequence (DNA): TGTGCCAGCACCGGGGCTTTTAACACTGAAGCTTTCTTT.

Within the sample, this clone is medium-sized (0.01 to 0.1%). This chain uses TRBV11-3 with TRBJ1-1; D is ambiguous. Germline V CDR1 and CDR2: SGHNT, YENEEA. V lost 1 base to trimming and J lost 1 base, with 16 bases between them. The CDR3 length is 17 residues. CDR3 nucleotides: TGTGCCAGCAGCTTAGTTGCCTTGGGCCAGCCGAACACTGAAGCTTTCTTT. Translation gives CASSLVALGQPNTEAFF.

This rearrangement joins TRBV29-1 to TRBJ2-1, with 8 bases aligning to TRBD1. The trim removed 0 bases at V and 4 bases at J, leaving 8 bases unmatched. CDR1 and CDR2 from the germline V gene are SQVTM and ANQGSEA. CDR3 length equals 16 residues. As DNA, the CDR3 is TGCAGCGTTGAAGACGCCCGACAGGGGTCTTACAATGAGCAGTTCTTC. Protein product: CSVEDARQGSYNEQFF.

This clone has a handful of counts. The chain is built from TRBV6-8 and TRBJ2-3, with D possibly TRBD2 on 5 matching bases. Per the germline V gene, CDR1 is MNHGY and CDR2 is SAAAGT. The germline V and J ends were trimmed by 4 bases and 4 bases, with 12 bases remaining between them. There are 14 residues in the CDR3. CDR3 sequence: CASSLRRNPDTQYF. CDR3 DNA: TGTGCCAGCAGTTTGCGGAGGAATCCAGATACGCAGTATTTT.

This chain links TRBV6-8 with TRBJ1-1; D not certain. V was cut by 0 bases and J by 4 bases, with 6 bases left in between. This CDR3 comprises 13 residues. Germline V lookup: CDR1 MNHGY, CDR2 SAAAGT. The DNA of the CDR3 is TGTGCCAGCAGTTACTCGCGGGGCACTGAAGCTTTCTTT. This gives the protein CASSYSRGTEAFF.

The chain employs TRBV19 and TRBJ1-2; 7 bases agree with TRBD1. The CDR3 is made up of 13 amino acids. V dropped 7 bases and J dropped 8; count of bases not matched to a gene: 10. CDR1 and CDR2 from the germline V gene are LNHDA and SQIVND (reference sequence). The CDR3 is CASNMTDRYGYTF. The CDR3 bases are TGTGCCAGTAATATGACGGACAGGTACGGCTACACCTTC.

In this sample, this clone turned up a few times. This chain joins TRBV6-8 and TRBJ1-5; unclear D gene. The CDR3 runs 14 residues. Trimming stripped 8 bases from V and 3 bases from J, with 14 bases between. CDR1 MNHGY and CDR2 SAAAGT come from the germline V gene. The CDR3 DNA reads TGTGCCAGCCGTGAGAAGAAAAACAATCAGCCCCAGCATTTT. Amino acids: CASREKKNNQPQHF.